One sample yielded the 4 T cell receptor beta chains listed below, sequenced in a study of cytomegalovirus exposure and HLA in healthy donors. The protocol was immunoSEQ multiplex PCR, while the TCRdb copy is restricted to in-frame clones and leaves out a portion. The sample records 100,000 to 150,000 clones, approximately 89% being singletons. Specimen: PBMCs. Receptor source: a young woman in good health and CMV-seronegative.

This clone was detected only once. The genes are TRBV7-9 and TRBJ2-7, with D uncertain. The V end was cut by 1 base, the J end by 2 bases, with 6 bases between. The CDR3 totals 13 residues. Germline CDR1 and CDR2: SEHNR and FQNEAQ (reference sequence). CDR3: CASSLDLAYEQYF. CDR3 nucleotides: TGTGCCAGCAGCTTAGATCTAGCCTACGAGCAGTACTTC.

The V call is TRBV7-8, the J call TRBJ2-7, with 7 bases aligning to TRBD1. This CDR3 region has 15 residues. The ends lost 2 bases at V and 3 bases at J; junction bases unmatched: 7. The V gene's germline CDR1 is SGHVS and CDR2 FQNEAQ. In DNA form, the CDR3 reads TGTGCCAGCAGCTTATCCCTGACAGGGATCTACGAGCAGTACTTC. Translation: CASSLSLTGIYEQYF. The full variable domain, its missing parts supplied by reference TRBV7-8 and TRBJ2-7, is GAGVSQSPRYKVAKRGQDVALRCDPISGHVSLFWYQQALGQGPEFLTYFQNEAQLDKSGLPSDRFFAERPEGSVSTLKIQRTQQEDSAVYLCASSLSLTGIYEQYFGPGTRLTVT.

With respect to this clone: In the same sample, other DNA sequences code for this CDR3. Here the CDR3 reads CASSLGQGGYEQYF. CDR3 bases: TGCGCCAGCAGCTTGGGACAGGGCGGCTACGAGCAGTACTTC. The V gene is TRBV5-1, the J gene TRBJ2-7; 7 positions match TRBD1. The CDR3 spans 14 residues. V dropped 0 bases and J dropped 3; count of bases not matched to a gene: 3. Germline values: CDR1 SGHRS, CDR2 YFSETQ.

A remark on this clone: The sample holds other DNA sequences that translate to the same CDR3. J is TRBJ1-6 and V is TRBV9; D is unresolved. CDR3 length equals 15 residues. From germline, CDR1 is SGDLS and CDR2 YYNGEE. V was trimmed by 0 bases and J by 4 bases, leaving 8 bases between them. The DNA of the CDR3 is TGTGCCAGCAGCGTAGCCTCCAGTTATAATTCACCCCTCCACTTT. Amino acids: CASSVASSYNSPLHF.